The sequence of this TCR beta chain was determined in a study of T-cell reconstitution after alpha-beta-depleted transplantation in children (dated by TCRdb to about 2016). About the study as a whole: T-cell immune reconstitution after TCRalphabeta/CD19-depleted allogeneic hematopoietic cell transplantation in children was quantitatively tracked in the study by means of TCR repertoire profiling.

To note about this clonotype: Its specific antigen is unknown. Base-call qualities are not available, and no considerably larger clone is one nucleotide away.

The library was made by PCR. Reads for this sample came from an Illumina HiSeq 2500. TCR library preparation used molecular barcoding, with unique molecular identifiers applied to normalize quantification of the TCRbeta repertoire. Using fastp trimming at Q25 and MiXCR clonotype assembly, TCRdb reanalyzed the public sequencing data and kept in-frame beta chains. Entries that share a CDR3 protein sequence are merged under the most common genes and DNA. The sample includes 450,000 to 600,000 distinct CDR3 sequences, with about 31% observed a single time. The ten largest make up approximately 2.3% of the sample. The CDR3, cysteine through phenylalanine, is 15 amino acids long. Left in the record is the CDR3 DNA by itself, 45 bases read in frame from the first base. V gives up 6 bases and J gives up 0 bases, and the segment between their germline ends measures 13 bases.

The chain links TRBV12-3 or TRBV12-4 with TRBJ2-3, and the D gene may be TRBD1, 5 bases matching. The sequence came from a human donor who donated a stem cell graft to a child with aplastic anemia. The sequencing here drew on PBMCs from the stem cell graft donor, taken from the stem cell graft. Here the CDR3 is given as CASRTQGRSTDTQYF. The sequence in DNA is TGTGCCAGCAGAACGCAGGGCCGAAGCACAGATACGCAGTATTTT.